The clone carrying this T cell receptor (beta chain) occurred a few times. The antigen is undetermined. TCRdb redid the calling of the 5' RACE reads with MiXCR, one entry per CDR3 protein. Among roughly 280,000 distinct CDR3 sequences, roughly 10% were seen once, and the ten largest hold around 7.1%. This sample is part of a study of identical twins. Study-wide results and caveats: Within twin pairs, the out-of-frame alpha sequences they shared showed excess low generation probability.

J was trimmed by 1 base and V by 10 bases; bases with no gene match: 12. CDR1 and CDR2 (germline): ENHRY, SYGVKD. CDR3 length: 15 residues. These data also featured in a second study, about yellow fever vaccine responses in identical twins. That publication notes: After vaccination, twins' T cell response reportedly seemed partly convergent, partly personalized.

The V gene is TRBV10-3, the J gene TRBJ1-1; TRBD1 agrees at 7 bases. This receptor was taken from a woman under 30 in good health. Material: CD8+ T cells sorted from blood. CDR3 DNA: TGTGCCACAGGGGGGCTTGGGGGCGCGAACACTGAAGCTTTCTTT. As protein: CATGGLGGANTEAFF.